The clone carrying this T cell receptor beta chain was counted a single time. Its antigen is not known. Sequenced by immunoSEQ multiplex PCR; TCRdb stores in-frame clones only, minus some. The data contain 120,000 to 150,000 clones, approximately 88% of them seen just once; the ten biggest clones take up 5.4%. This sample is drawn from a study of T cell responses to AZD1222 COVID-19 vaccine. With 1 base removed from V and 7 bases from J, the gap between germline ends came to 10 bases. Germline V CDR1 and CDR2: SGHNT, YENEEA. There are 14 residues in the CDR3. General study points: Spike-specific TCR breadth and depth both grew after two AZD1222 doses. Only after the peak T cell response were repertoires sampled. Females outnumbered males among donors, who were mostly white British; clonal diversity was possibly underestimated.

The V gene is TRBV11-3, the J gene TRBJ1-4; D is undetermined. This clonotype was sampled from an adult who received the MenACWY meningococcal vaccine as a control. Sequenced material: peripheral blood, taken 28 days after the second dose of the MenACWY control vaccine. The CDR3 loop is CASSLGAASEKLFF. As DNA, the CDR3 is TGTGCCAGCAGCTTAGGAGCGGCAAGTGAAAAACTGTTTTTT.